The rows below give T cell receptor beta chains drawn from one sample of a study of shared clonotypes between healthy human individuals. The repertoire was sequenced with immunoSEQ multiplex PCR; TCRdb's copy has only in-frame clones and lacks some. This repertoire shows roughly 2 million clones, approximately 94% found once; its top ten account for roughly 1.1%. Material for sequencing was naive CD8+ T cells sorted from blood. The receptors originated from a man between 18 and 35 years old in good health. Both conserved end residues are part of each CDR3. The D gene is left open where the match is weak. Only some rows state a clone size, as once, few, many or a class for expanded clones.

clone_size	v_call	j_call	d_call	cdr3_aa
NA	TRBV30	TRBJ1-1	TRBD1	CAAPRQGALMNTEAFF
NA	TRBV11-2	TRBJ2-5	TRBD2	CASSMGLAGSEEETQYF
NA	TRBV11-2	TRBJ2-7	NA	CASSSTSGGQPDYEQYF
NA	TRBV4-1	TRBJ2-1	NA	CASSQVLRRDNEQFF
NA	TRBV28	TRBJ2-7	NA	CASSPNPDYEQYF
NA	TRBV7-9	TRBJ2-3	TRBD2	CASSKTSGDITDTQYF
NA	TRBV4-3	TRBJ2-1	TRBD2	CASSQGAARGRWSYNEQFF
NA	TRBV7-9	TRBJ2-2	NA	CASWTVPLGLFF
NA	TRBV19	TRBJ2-1	NA	CASSFSINEQFF
NA	TRBV30	TRBJ1-2	TRBD1	CAWSVLPQGAGGYTF
NA	TRBV7-9	TRBJ2-7	TRBD1	CASSSSGQGIYEQYF
NA	TRBV30	TRBJ1-1	NA	CAWGFGGPEAFF
few	TRBV9	TRBJ1-1	NA	CASSVGLANTEAFF
NA	TRBV30	TRBJ2-7	NA	CAWTGLISYEQYF
NA	TRBV5-1	TRBJ1-1	NA	CASTELQGWNTEAFF
NA	TRBV7-9	TRBJ2-6	NA	CASSLNGQPTGANVLTF
NA	TRBV11-3	TRBJ1-1	NA	CASSLAVGTEAFF
NA	TRBV5-1	TRBJ1-1	NA	CASTLRYGTEAFF
NA	TRBV4-1	TRBJ2-7	NA	CASSQDAGAQYF
NA	TRBV27	TRBJ2-7	NA	CASSFGYEQYF
NA	TRBV2	TRBJ2-3	NA	CASSDWTQGVTDTQYF
NA	TRBV18	TRBJ1-1	NA	CASSPPAGQDTEAFF
NA	TRBV6-1	TRBJ2-6	NA	CASSDLGAGANVLTF
once	TRBV27	TRBJ2-1	TRBD2	CASSLPSGGYSEQFF
few	TRBV6-5	TRBJ2-3	NA	CASTRGSTDTQYF
NA	TRBV28	TRBJ1-3	NA	CAGSTVSGNTIYF
once	TRBV28	TRBJ1-5	NA	CASSFRGQYSNQPQHF
NA	TRBV7-9	TRBJ2-3	NA	CASSLAPTGTDTQYF
once	TRBV28	TRBJ1-1	TRBD1	CASSYTGVRQNTEAFF
NA	TRBV10-2	TRBJ2-5	NA	CASFATTEETQYF
NA	TRBV2	TRBJ1-5	NA	CASSDGGRADQPQHF
NA	TRBV13	TRBJ1-6	TRBD1	CASSLGRDRGSYNSPLHF
once	TRBV12-5	TRBJ1-4	NA	CASGFRGQGEGATNEKLFF
NA	TRBV2	TRBJ1-5	NA	CASSEGQGGGNQPQHF
once	TRBV7-9	TRBJ2-7	TRBD1	CASSPWGQGISYEQYF
once	TRBV5-1	TRBJ2-7	NA	CASSLQGPGEQYF
NA	TRBV27	TRBJ2-1	NA	CASSLLGVFYNEQFF
NA	TRBV19	TRBJ2-7	NA	CASSINERTILYEQYF
NA	TRBV5-1	TRBJ2-1	TRBD2	CASSFTSGVYNEQFF
NA	TRBV18	TRBJ2-5	TRBD1	CASSPTTGRGTQYF
NA	TRBV2	TRBJ2-2	NA	CASSGALGGNTGELFF
NA	TRBV9	TRBJ2-7	TRBD2	CASSGGLAGNEQYF
NA	TRBV5-8	TRBJ2-3	NA	CASSLGQFTLDTQYF